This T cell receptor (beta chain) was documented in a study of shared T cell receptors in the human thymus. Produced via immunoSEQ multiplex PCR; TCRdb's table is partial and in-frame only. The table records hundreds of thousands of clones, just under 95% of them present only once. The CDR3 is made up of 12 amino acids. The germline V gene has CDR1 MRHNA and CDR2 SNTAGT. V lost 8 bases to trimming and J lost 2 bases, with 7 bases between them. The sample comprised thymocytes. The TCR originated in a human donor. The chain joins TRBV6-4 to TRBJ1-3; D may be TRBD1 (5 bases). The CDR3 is CASPGPGNTIYF. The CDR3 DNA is TGTGCCAGCCCGGGGCCTGGAAACACCATATATTTT.